The present T cell receptor (beta chain) was sequenced within a study of graft-versus-host responses after intestinal transplantation (dated by TCRdb to the early 2020s). Some background on the complete study: The transplants that recipients got were multivisceral, liver-intestinal, or isolated intestinal. Anti-thymocyte globulin induction was given to all recipients, followed by maintenance tacrolimus and steroids for two to four years. After intestinal transplantation, graft-versus-host and host-versus-graft alloreactive T cell clones in the graft, circulation and bone marrow were tracked using bulk TCR-beta CDR3 sequencing. To identify alloreactive clones, pre-transplant mixed lymphocyte reaction products were sequenced and compared with unstimulated pre-transplant donor and recipient T cells. Of the 20 to 25 intestinal transplant recipients enrolled in the cohort, one of whom was a retransplant, 3 patients without pretransplant specimens were excluded. Donor T cell macrochimerism was defined as a peak of at least 4% donor T cells among recipient peripheral blood mononuclear cells. Rather than going through the commercial service, samples from three later patients were sequenced in-house on an Illumina MiSeq and processed with MiXCR.

As encoded in the germline V gene, CDR1 is SGHDT while CDR2 is YYEEEE. The junction carries 21 bases between V and J, which are trimmed by 5 bases and 0 bases respectively. Measured from the cysteine to the phenylalanine, the CDR3 is 19 residues long. Only the CDR3 portion is preserved as DNA: 57 bases, with reading frame beginning at the first base. The library was prepared using the immunoSEQ multiplex PCR assay. For most patients, genomic DNA was isolated using the Qiagen DNeasy Blood and Tissue Kit and was shipped frozen to Adaptive Biotechnologies for TCR sequencing. High-throughput TCR-beta CDR3 sequencing of genomic DNA from most patients was performed by Adaptive Biotechnologies. As for the authors' bioinformatics: Adaptive's ImmunoSEQ software was the source of the TCR sequencing data for 15 to 20 patients, while three other patients were processed with MiXCR and VDJtools. CD4 versus CD8 sorting errors were corrected by removing sequences found in both subsets at a frequency ratio below 5:1. CDR3 nucleotide sequences shared by donor and recipient were removed because the origin of these sequences could not be assigned. To count as alloreactive, a clone needed at least 2-fold expansion over unstimulated cells and a minimum CFSE-low frequency of 0.002% (template counts) or 0.001% (read counts). Clones detected in sequenced pre-transplant spleen, lymph node, or MLR CFSE-low populations of the donor or recipient were defined as mappable. Cumulative frequency of alloreactive clones was calculated as a percentage of all sequences weighted by copy number. TCRdb retrieved this table from immuneACCESS and kept in-frame rearrangements only. Not all clones are present; in checked studies, unresolved V genes account for under half, and no reason is known for the remainder. V, J and clone size are those of that table, while D and trimming were read from the DNA. In all, the sample holds 90,000 to 120,000 clones, and 80% to 90% of those were seen once. 0.6% to 0.8% of the sample goes to the ten largest clones.

The time point label for this specimen denotes: cells obtained before transplantation from donor or recipient. CD3+CD4+ and CD3+CD8+ populations were FACS-sorted from unstimulated pre-transplant donor and recipient cells taken from spleen or lymph nodes. What the authors observed across the whole study: Conclusions were limited by the relatively low number and heterogeneity of intestinal transplant patients. Early after transplant, declines in HvG clones were associated with peak levels of circulating GvH clones. High GvH to HvG T cell clonal ratios were observed in the allografts of patients with donor T cell macrochimerism. GvH clones turned up in recipient bone marrow, with some appearing earlier in ileal mucosa or blood, a pattern consistent with an intestinal mucosal origin.

Comment on this clone: The specificity of this receptor is unknown. No much larger clonotype is one base removed from it; base qualities were not supplied.

This chain joins TRBV5-6 to TRBJ1-6; 5 matching bases give a weak D call of TRBD1. This clonotype originated in a human donor who was the organ donor for an intestinal transplant. The input for sequencing was unstimulated CD4+ T cells sorted from spleen or lymph node cells, taken before transplant. The sequence in DNA is TGTGCCAGCAGACAAGAGCCGTCGGGGGGAAGCTCCTATAATTCACCCCTCCACTTT. Its translation is CASRQEPSGGSSYNSPLHF.